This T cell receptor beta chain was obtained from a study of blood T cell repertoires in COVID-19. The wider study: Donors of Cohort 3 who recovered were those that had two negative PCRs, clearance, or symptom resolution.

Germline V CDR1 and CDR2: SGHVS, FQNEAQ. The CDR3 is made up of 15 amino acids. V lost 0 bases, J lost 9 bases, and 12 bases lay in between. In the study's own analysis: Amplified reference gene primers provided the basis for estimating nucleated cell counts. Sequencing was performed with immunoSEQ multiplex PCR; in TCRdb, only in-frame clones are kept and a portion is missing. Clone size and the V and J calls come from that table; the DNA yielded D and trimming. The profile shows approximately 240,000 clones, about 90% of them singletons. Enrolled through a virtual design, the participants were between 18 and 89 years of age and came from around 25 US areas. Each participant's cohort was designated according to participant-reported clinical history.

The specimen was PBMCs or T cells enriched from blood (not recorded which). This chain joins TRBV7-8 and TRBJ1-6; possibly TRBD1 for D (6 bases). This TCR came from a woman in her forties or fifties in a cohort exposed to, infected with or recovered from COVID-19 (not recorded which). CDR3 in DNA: TGTGCCAGCAGCTTAGCGACAGGATCCGGTTCACCCCTCCACTTT. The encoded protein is CASSLATGSGSPLHF.